This TCR beta chain stems from a study of identifying expanded T cells in peripheral blood. As for this clone: The antigen remains undetermined.

Study results and limitations: Variance in clone template counts between roughly 2-week samples significantly increased with total template count across all healthy donors. Over approximately two and four weeks, about 16.4 and 19 clones changed, versus around 1.1 between replicates.

Looked up from germline, CDR1 is DFQATT and CDR2 is SNEGSKA (reference sequence). This CDR3 comprises 10 residues. The germline V and J ends were trimmed by 3 bases and 5 bases, with 4 bases remaining between them. Assay: immunoSEQ multiplex PCR; the TCRdb copy retains only in-frame clones and omits some. The sample includes about 50,000 clones, 65% to 90% of them seen just once. Healthy donors had no documented immune events, such as infections, while sampled. The sequenced sample consisted of blood. V usage is TRBV20-1 and J usage is TRBJ1-2; no firm D call. The clonotype was recovered from a person aged 18-70 years in good health. CDR3 protein: CSASEYGYTF. The CDR3 DNA follows: TGCAGTGCTAGCGAGTATGGCTACACCTTC.